Sequencing of this T cell receptor (beta chain) was carried out in a study of T cell responses to AZD1222 COVID-19 vaccine. Study results and limitations: It was only six AZD1222 recipients who were seropositive at baseline. There were vaccine-associated CD4 TCRs across spike, dominant at 160-218 and 743-854. Reportedly, nearly half the spike-specific TCRs target unmutated variant regions. Females outnumbered males among donors, who were mostly white British; clonal diversity was possibly underestimated.

The assay was immunoSEQ multiplex PCR, and TCRdb's table has in-frame clones only and misses some. This sample has tens of thousands of clones, with approximately 89% found just once. Remarks on this clone: Antigen: not known.

The V end was cut by 5 bases, the J end by 0 bases, with 13 bases between. CDR1 and CDR2 from the germline V gene are SQVTM and ANQGSEA. This CDR3 region has 14 residues. The specimen comprised peripheral blood, sampled 28 days after the second AZD1222 dose. The chain carries TRBV29-1 and TRBJ2-5, with D unclear. The receptor comes from an adult who received the AZD1222 COVID-19 vaccine. CDR3 residues: CSVKHYTYQETQYF. The DNA for the CDR3 is TGCAGCGTTAAACACTACACGTACCAAGAGACCCAGTACTTC.